Below, 6 T cell receptor beta chains from the same sample are listed, as sequenced in a study of graft-versus-host responses after intestinal transplantation (dated by TCRdb to the early 2020s). Preparation of the library involved the immunoSEQ multiplex PCR assay. TCRdb holds this immuneACCESS table with in-frame rearrangements only. Some clones are missing; in checked studies, unresolved V genes explain under half, and the rest has no known cause. Counted in this sample were around 18,000 clones; about 95% of them appeared once. Of the sample, 0.65% to 0.85% falls within the top ten clones. The sample here was PBMCs, taken 23 days after intestinal transplant. These receptors were collected from a human patient who received an intestinal transplant, so some T cells may come from the graft donor.

The chain recombines TRBV10-3 with TRBJ2-7; 7 bases map to TRBD2. The CDR3 runs 15 residues. J was trimmed by 3 bases and V by 0 bases; bases with no gene match: 5. The germline gives CDR1 ENHRY, CDR2 SYGVKD. DNA for the CDR3: TGTGCCATCAGTGAGTCGGGCGGGGGTTTCTACGAGCAGTACTTC. The encoded protein is CAISESGGGFYEQYF.

The chain carries TRBV5-1 and TRBJ1-2; 7 positions agree with TRBD1. The CDR3 is 13 residues long. Germline V gene lookup returns CDR1 SGHRS and CDR2 YFSETQ. The ends lost 3 bases at V and 8 bases at J; junction bases unmatched: 7. The CDR3 is CASSSDRAGGYTF. The CDR3 nucleotides read TGCGCCAGCAGCTCAGACAGGGCGGGAGGCTACACCTTC. The variable domain in full, with the rest retrieved from reference TRBV5-1 and TRBJ1-2, is KAGVTQTPRYLIKTRGQQVTLSCSPISGHRSVSWYQQTPGQGLQFLFEYFSETQRNKGNFPGRFSGRQFSNSRSEMNVSTLELGDSALYLCASSSDRAGGYTFGSGTRLTVV.

The chain employs TRBV4-1 and TRBJ1-1, with D maybe TRBD1 (5 bases). The CDR3 runs to 15 residues. With 3 bases removed from V and 3 bases from J, the gap between germline ends came to 14 bases. Germline V CDR1 and CDR2: MGHRA, YSYEKL. This CDR3 reads CASSHREGAYTEAFF. The CDR3 coding sequence is TGCGCCAGCAGCCACCGGGAAGGGGCGTACACTGAAGCTTTCTTT.

The CDR3 loop is CASSQLWGTGGETQYF. CDR3 in DNA: TGCGCCAGCAGTCAATTATGGGGGACAGGGGGAGAGACCCAGTACTTC. V gene TRBV23-1 combines with J gene TRBJ2-5; 11 bases are shared with TRBD1. TRBV23-1 is labeled an ORF, and its function is uncertain. The CDR3 covers 16 residues. The junction had 5 bases not matched to a gene; V was cut back by 1 base and J by 4 bases.

This chain joins TRBV7-9 and TRBJ1-2; D is unresolved. The CDR3 extends over 13 amino acids. Trimming took off 1 base at V and 8 bases at J, with 11 bases between the two ends. Per germline, CDR1 SEHNR and CDR2 FQNEAQ (reference sequence). CDR3 bases: TGTGCCAGCAGCTTAGTCAATTGGGAAGGCTACACCTTC. This sequence encodes CASSLVNWEGYTF. The full variable domain, with the rest looked up from reference TRBV7-9 and TRBJ1-2, is DTGVSQNPRHKITKRGQNVTFRCDPISEHNRLYWYRQTLGQGPEFLTYFQNEAQLEKSRLLSDRFSAERPKGSFSTLEIQRTEQGDSAMYLCASSLVNWEGYTFGSGTRLTVV.

This clone has just one count. The chain carries TRBV10-1 and TRBJ2-7; D perhaps matches TRBD2 (5 bases). V was trimmed by 2 bases and J by 3 bases, leaving 14 bases between them. The germline V gene has CDR1 WNHNN and CDR2 SYGVQD (reference sequence). There are 15 residues in the CDR3. In DNA, the CDR3 is TGCGCCAGCAGTGAGGAGGGAGCGGACCTCTACGAGCAGTACTTC. This sequence encodes CASSEEGADLYEQYF.